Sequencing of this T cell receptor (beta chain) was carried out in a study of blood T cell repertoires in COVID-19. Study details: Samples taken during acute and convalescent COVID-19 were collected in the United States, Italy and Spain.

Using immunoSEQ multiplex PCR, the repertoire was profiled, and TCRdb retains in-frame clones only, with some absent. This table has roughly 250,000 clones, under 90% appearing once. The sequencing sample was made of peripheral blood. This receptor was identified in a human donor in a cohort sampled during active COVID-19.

The DNA for the CDR3 is TGTGCCAGCAGTTCCCCGGCTGGGGCCAACGTCCTGACTTTC. Translated, it gives CASSSPAGANVLTF. The chain links TRBV6-5 to TRBJ2-6; D uncertain. From germline, CDR1 is MNHEY and CDR2 SVGAGI. Trimming removed 4 bases at V and 2 bases at J, with 6 bases between. The CDR3 extends over 14 amino acids.